Below are 21 T cell receptor beta chains sequenced from a single sample in a study of identical twins. TCRdb processed the 5' RACE reads anew with MiXCR; each CDR3 protein has one entry. This sample has just over 500,000 distinct CDR3 sequences, with 22% found just once. This sample also belongs to another study, concerning T cells expressing NK-cell markers.

Sequences were obtained from CD4+ T cells sorted from blood. The receptors originated from a young woman in good health.

This clonotype was detected a few times. The V and J genes are TRBV27 and TRBJ1-5, with 7 bases matching TRBD1. The trim removed 6 bases at V and 2 bases at J, leaving 7 bases unmatched. Germline values: CDR1 MNHEY, CDR2 SMNVEV (reference sequence). The CDR3 length is 15 residues. CDR3 sequence (DNA): TGTGCCAGCAGCGTTAACAGGGGTGGCAATCAGCCCCAGCATTTT. Amino acid sequence: CASSVNRGGNQPQHF.

The chain joins TRBV30 to TRBJ2-1, with 7 positions matching TRBD2. The germline V gene has CDR1 GTSNPN and CDR2 SVGIG (reference sequence). The length of the CDR3 is 11 residues. Germline trimming cut 7 bases from V and 8 bases from J; bases unmatched to any gene: 5. The CDR3 spells CASMTSYEQFF. The CDR3 nucleotides are TGTGCCTCAATGACTAGCTATGAGCAGTTCTTC.

This clonotype was found many times. CDR3 in amino acids: CSVYTANYGYTF. As DNA, the CDR3 is TGCAGCGTTTATACAGCTAACTATGGCTACACCTTC. The V call is TRBV29-1, the J call TRBJ1-2; D ambiguous. This CDR3 comprises 12 residues. V gave up 5 bases and J gave up 0 bases, with 7 bases separating them. Per germline, CDR1 SQVTM and CDR2 ANQGSEA. The whole variable domain, filled in from reference TRBV29-1 and TRBJ1-2, reads SAVISQKPSRDICQRGTSLTIQCQVDSQVTMMFWYRQQPGQSLTLIATANQGSEATYESGFVIDKFPISRPNLTFSTLTVSNMSPEDSSIYLCSVYTANYGYTFGSGTRLTVV.

The rearrangement links TRBV11-2 to TRBJ1-1; unclear D gene. There are 12 residues in the CDR3. Trimming took off 3 bases at V and 5 bases at J, with 7 bases between the two ends. Germline loops: CDR1 SGHAT, CDR2 FQNNGV. CDR3 region: CASSLRQTEAFF. The CDR3 region has the DNA TGTGCCAGCAGCTTGAGGCAGACTGAAGCTTTCTTT.

This clonotype was seen only a few times. This rearrangement joins TRBV24-1 to TRBJ1-2; D is unresolved. The CDR3 contains 12 residues. In germline, CDR1 is KGHDR, CDR2 SFDVKD. The ends were cut back, 2 bases at V and 14 bases at J, with 14 bases in the middle. The CDR3 region is CATSDSGRLLTF. For the CDR3, the DNA is TGTGCCACCAGTGATTCCGGACGGTTGTTGACCTTC.

This clonotype was counted between two and nine times. This chain uses TRBV6-2 or TRBV6-3 with TRBJ2-3; D is uncertain. Between the trimmed V and J ends, which lost 2 bases and 7 bases, there was a span of 13 bases. Germline V lookup: CDR1 MNHEY, CDR2 SVGEGT. The length of the CDR3 is 14 residues. Written as DNA, the CDR3 is TGTGCCAGCAGTTACGGTGACTCCAGGTATACGCAGTATTTT. This translates into CASSYGDSRYTQYF.

The J gene is TRBJ2-3, the V gene TRBV5-1, with 11 bases identical to TRBD1. V lost 4 bases to trimming and J lost 4 bases; unmatched junction nucleotides: 11. Germline CDR1 reads SGHRS; CDR2 reads YFSETQ. The CDR3 is 17 amino acids. CDR3 nucleotide sequence: TGCGCCAGCAGCCGATTAACCGGACAGGGGGCCGCAGATACGCAGTATTTT. This codes for CASSRLTGQGAADTQYF.

The chain links TRBV30 to TRBJ2-2; maybe TRBD2 (6 bases). The CDR3 totals 18 residues. V was cut by 0 bases and J by 2 bases, with 19 bases left in between. Per germline, CDR1 GTSNPN and CDR2 SVGIG (reference sequence). CDR3: CAWSVPGGAHLNTGELFF. Here the CDR3 DNA reads TGTGCCTGGAGTGTCCCCGGCGGGGCCCATCTAAACACCGGGGAGCTGTTTTTT.

This clonotype has only a few counts. The chain joins TRBV12-5 to TRBJ2-5; D is perhaps TRBD2 (5 bases). Per the germline V gene, CDR1 is LGHNT and CDR2 is FRNRAP. Trimming took off 5 bases at V and 8 bases at J, with 12 bases between the two ends. CDR3 length: 12 residues. The CDR3 DNA sequence: TGTGCTAGTGGTGTGGACTCACCTACCCAGTACTTC. Translation: CASGVDSPTQYF.

This clonotype was seen more than once but under ten times. This sequence joins TRBV27 and TRBJ2-7; TRBD2 aligns across 10 bases. This CDR3 is 16 amino acids long. Trimming at V came to 7 bases and at J to 0 bases, leaving 9 bases not matched to a gene. CDR1 MNHEY and CDR2 SMNVEV come from the germline V gene (reference sequence). The CDR3 here is CASIGSRTSGSYEQYF. CDR3 coding DNA: TGTGCCAGCATCGGATCTCGGACTAGCGGCTCCTACGAGCAGTACTTC.

This sequence joins TRBV10-3 and TRBJ2-5, with TRBD1 as a possible D gene (6 bases). Trimming took off 6 bases at V and 1 base at J, with 12 bases between the two ends. CDR3 size: 14 residues. The germline V gene encodes CDR1 ENHRY and CDR2 SYGVKD. Written as DNA, the CDR3 is TGTGCCATCAGCCTCCGGGACACCCAAGAGACCCAGTACTTC. Translating it yields CAISLRDTQETQYF.

The rearrangement links TRBV18 to TRBJ1-1; D perhaps matches TRBD1 (6 bases). Germline V gene sequence: CDR1 KGHSH, CDR2 LQKENI. The CDR3 consists of 15 residues. V lost 2 bases to trimming and J lost 1 base, with 11 bases between them. The CDR3 sequence: CASSPFNRENTEAFF. CDR3 sequence (DNA): TGTGCCAGCTCACCATTCAACAGGGAGAACACTGAAGCTTTCTTT.

This clonotype was observed a handful of times. V is TRBV20-1 and J is TRBJ2-1; 10 bases are shared with TRBD2. This CDR3 region has 16 residues. The V gene's germline CDR1 is DFQATT and CDR2 SNEGSKA (reference sequence). V lost 1 base and J lost 0; bases outside the gene matches: 3. The chain's CDR3 is CSARGASGGSYNEQFF. CDR3 nucleotides: TGCAGTGCTAGAGGCGCTAGCGGGGGCTCCTACAATGAGCAGTTCTTC.

The chain is built from TRBV10-3 and TRBJ2-7; tentative D call: TRBD1 (6 bases). Trimming took off 3 bases at V and 3 bases at J, with 9 bases between the two ends. Germline V gene data show CDR1 as ENHRY and CDR2 as SYGVKD. CDR3 length: 13 residues. The CDR3 protein is CAISEQDSYEQYF. CDR3 DNA sequence: TGTGCCATCAGTGAACAGGACAGCTACGAGCAGTACTTC.

The chain has TRBV20-1 and TRBJ1-2; D perhaps matches TRBD1 (5 bases). CDR3 length: 13 amino acids. Germline V gene lookup returns CDR1 DFQATT and CDR2 SNEGSKA (reference sequence). V lost 0 bases and J lost 4, with 9 bases in between. The CDR3 bases are TGCAGTGCTAGAGATCGAAGGGGCTATGGCTACACCTTC. Amino acid sequence: CSARDRRGYGYTF.

This clonotype turned up a few times. V usage is TRBV6-1 and J usage is TRBJ2-5; D might be TRBD1 (6 bases). CDR3 size: 13 residues. In germline, CDR1 is MNHNS, CDR2 SASEGT. Between the trimmed V and J ends, which lost 8 bases and 4 bases, there was a span of 14 bases. CDR3 loop: CASRNRVSETQYF. The CDR3 DNA follows: TGTGCCAGCCGGAACAGGGTCTCAGAGACCCAGTACTTC.

This clonotype was counted between two and nine times. The genes are TRBV20-1 and TRBJ2-7; D not resolved. The germline V gene encodes CDR1 DFQATT and CDR2 SNEGSKA (reference sequence). The CDR3 extends over 13 amino acids. Trimming cost V 4 bases and J 7 bases, with 17 bases left between them. The CDR3: CSAIPTDRMEQYF. The DNA of the CDR3 is TGCAGTGCTATCCCCACCGATCGAATGGAGCAGTACTTC.

This clonotype occurred a few times. This chain joins TRBV12-3 or TRBV12-4 and TRBJ1-2; no firm D call. V was clipped by 2 bases and J by 4 bases, with 8 bases between them. The CDR3 has 13 amino acids. CDR3 in amino acids: CASSLRDSYGYTF. CDR3 sequence (DNA): TGTGCCAGCAGTTTAAGAGATAGCTATGGCTACACCTTC.

The sample holds a few counts of this clonotype. V is TRBV10-3 and J is TRBJ2-3, with TRBD1 matching 7 bases. Germline CDR1 reads ENHRY; CDR2 reads SYGVKD. V gave up 2 bases and J gave up 1 base; unmatched junction bases: 3. The CDR3 runs to 15 residues. CDR3: CAISERTGRTDTQYF. The CDR3 DNA is TGTGCCATCAGTGAGAGGACAGGCCGCACAGATACGCAGTATTTT.

The gene calls are TRBV20-1 and TRBJ2-7; D call uncertain. The germline V and J ends were trimmed by 6 bases and 2 bases, with 14 bases remaining between them. The CDR3 sequence is 13 residues long. The germline V gene encodes CDR1 DFQATT and CDR2 SNEGSKA (reference sequence). Here the CDR3 reads CSATPDRTYEQYF. Written as DNA, the CDR3 is TGCAGTGCCACCCCGGATAGAACCTACGAGCAGTACTTC.

There are many counts of this clonotype. The rearrangement joins TRBV5-1 to TRBJ2-1; D is perhaps TRBD1 or TRBD2 (5 bases each). CDR1 SGHRS and CDR2 YFSETQ come from the germline V gene. The CDR3 totals 12 residues. Trimming pared 1 base from V and 10 bases from J, leaving 9 bases between. The DNA of the CDR3 is TGCGCCAGCAGCTTGCTAGCAGGGGAGCAGTTCTTC. Protein: CASSLLAGEQFF. The variable domain in full, with the rest retrieved from reference TRBV5-1 and TRBJ2-1, is KAGVTQTPRYLIKTRGQQVTLSCSPISGHRSVSWYQQTPGQGLQFLFEYFSETQRNKGNFPGRFSGRQFSNSRSEMNVSTLELGDSALYLCASSLLAGEQFFGPGTRLTVL.